This TCR beta chain was captured by sequencing in a study of siplizumab effects on memory and regulatory T cells. Overall study results and limits: Confirmation was lacking for the suppressive function of proliferating Tregs derived from siplizumab cultures. Mappable CD4+ clones that were alloreactive averaged about 69% Treg-derived with siplizumab versus roughly 25% in controls.

This clone has a single count. Antigen specificity is unknown. This CDR3 is built from 13 residues. Germline V gives CDR1 MNHNS, CDR2 SASEGT. After removal of 10 bases from V and 0 bases from J, the junction contained 2 bases not matched to a gene. Assay used: immunoSEQ multiplex PCR; TCRdb lists only in-frame clones, some missing. The sample has approximately 100,000 clones; 92% are singletons. The chain uses TRBV6-1 and TRBJ2-1, with 8 bases that match TRBD2. The sample taken for sequencing was Tregs sorted from blood. The source is a human donor in good health. The CDR3 reads CATGGLSYNEQFF. CDR3 DNA sequence: TGTGCCACGGGGGGGCTCTCCTACAATGAGCAGTTCTTC.